This T cell receptor (beta chain) comes out of a study of T-cell reconstitution after alpha-beta-depleted transplantation in children. This clonotype showed up just a few times. Antigen unknown. Unique molecular identifiers were incorporated into the prepared TCRbeta library. A single record per CDR3 protein comes from TCRdb applying MiXCR to the PCR reads. The table includes around 500,000 distinct CDR3 sequences, around 23% detected once. General observations from the study: Reportedly, roughly two months post-transplant, alpha-beta T cells arose from several hundred expanded graft clones. Diversity of TCRbeta at day 60 was high in some patients, arising from surviving recipient T cells and thymic progenitors. T cells produced anew were the main source of T-cell counts and diversity one year after transplant.

The input for sequencing was PBMCs, mostly from graft donor cells, taken 360 days after TCRalphabeta/CD19-depleted stem cell transplant. This clonotype was sampled from a boy under three years old who had a stem cell transplant for acute myeloid leukemia, so the T cells may come from the graft donor.

This CDR3 is CASSQGGLFRNEQFF. The DNA for the CDR3 is TGCGCCAGCAGCCAAGGGGGGCTCTTCCGAAATGAGCAGTTCTTC. This chain connects TRBV4-3 to TRBJ2-1, with TRBD1 as a possible D gene (6 bases). Germline V gene sequence: CDR1 LGHNA, CDR2 YSLEER. The V and J ends lost 1 base and 7 bases respectively, with 14 bases between them. The length of the CDR3 is 15 residues.